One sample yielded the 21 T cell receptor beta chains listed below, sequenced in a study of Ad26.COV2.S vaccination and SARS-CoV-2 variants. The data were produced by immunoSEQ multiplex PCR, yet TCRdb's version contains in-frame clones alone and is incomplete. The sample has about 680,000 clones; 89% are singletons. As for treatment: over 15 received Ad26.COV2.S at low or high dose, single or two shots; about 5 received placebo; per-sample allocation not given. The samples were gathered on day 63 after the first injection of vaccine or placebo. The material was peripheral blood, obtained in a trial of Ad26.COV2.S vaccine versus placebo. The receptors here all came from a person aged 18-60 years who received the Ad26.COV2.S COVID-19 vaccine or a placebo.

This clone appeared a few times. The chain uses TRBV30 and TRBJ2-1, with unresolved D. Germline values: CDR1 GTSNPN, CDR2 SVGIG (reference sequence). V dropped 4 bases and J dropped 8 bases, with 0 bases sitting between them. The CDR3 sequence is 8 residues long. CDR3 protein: CAWNEQFF. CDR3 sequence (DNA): TGTGCCTGGAATGAGCAGTTCTTC.

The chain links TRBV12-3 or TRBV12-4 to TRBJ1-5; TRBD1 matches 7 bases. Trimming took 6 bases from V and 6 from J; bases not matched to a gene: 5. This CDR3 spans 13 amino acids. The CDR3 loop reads CASSNRGGQPQHF. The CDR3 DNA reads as TGTGCCAGCAGCAACAGGGGAGGTCAGCCCCAGCATTTT.

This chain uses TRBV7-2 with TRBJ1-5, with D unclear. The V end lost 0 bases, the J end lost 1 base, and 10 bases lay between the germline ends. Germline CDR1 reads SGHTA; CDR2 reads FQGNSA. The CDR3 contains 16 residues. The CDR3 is CASSLAMDYSNQPQHF. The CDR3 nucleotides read TGTGCCAGCAGCTTAGCGATGGATTACAGCAATCAGCCCCAGCATTTT.

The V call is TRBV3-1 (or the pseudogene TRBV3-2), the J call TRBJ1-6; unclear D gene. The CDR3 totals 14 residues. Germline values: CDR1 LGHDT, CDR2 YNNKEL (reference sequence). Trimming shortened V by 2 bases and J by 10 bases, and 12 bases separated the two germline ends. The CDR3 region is CASSQPEGRSPLHF. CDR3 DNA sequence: TGTGCCAGCAGCCAACCCGAGGGCCGGTCACCCCTCCACTTT.

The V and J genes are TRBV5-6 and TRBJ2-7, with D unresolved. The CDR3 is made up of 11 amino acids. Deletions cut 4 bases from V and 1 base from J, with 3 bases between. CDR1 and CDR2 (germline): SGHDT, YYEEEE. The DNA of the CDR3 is TGTGCCAGCAGCCAGTCCTACGAGCAGTACTTC. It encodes CASSQSYEQYF.

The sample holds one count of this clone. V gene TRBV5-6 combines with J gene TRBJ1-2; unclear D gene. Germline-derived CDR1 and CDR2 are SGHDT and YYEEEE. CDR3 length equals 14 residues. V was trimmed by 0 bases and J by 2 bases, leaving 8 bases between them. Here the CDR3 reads CASSLVALNYGYTF. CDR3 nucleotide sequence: TGTGCCAGCAGCTTGGTGGCTCTCAACTATGGCTACACCTTC.

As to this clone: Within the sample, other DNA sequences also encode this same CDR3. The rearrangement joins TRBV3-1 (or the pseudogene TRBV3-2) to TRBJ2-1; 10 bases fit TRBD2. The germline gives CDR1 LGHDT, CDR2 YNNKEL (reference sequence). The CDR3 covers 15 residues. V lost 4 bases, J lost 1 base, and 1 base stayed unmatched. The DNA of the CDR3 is TGTGCCAGCAGCCCGACTAGCGGGTCCTACAATGAGCAGTTCTTC. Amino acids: CASSPTSGSYNEQFF.

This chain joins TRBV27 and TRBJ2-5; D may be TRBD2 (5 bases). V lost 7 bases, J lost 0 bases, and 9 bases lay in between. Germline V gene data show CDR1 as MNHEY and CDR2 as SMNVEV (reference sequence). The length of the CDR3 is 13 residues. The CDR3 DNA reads TGTGCCAGCAAACCGGGGTACCAAGAGACCCAGTACTTC. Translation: CASKPGYQETQYF.

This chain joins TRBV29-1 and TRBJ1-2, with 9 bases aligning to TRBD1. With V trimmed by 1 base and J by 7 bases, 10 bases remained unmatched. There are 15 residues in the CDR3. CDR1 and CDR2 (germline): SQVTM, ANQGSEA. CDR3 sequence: CSVEGPGGTGSGYTF. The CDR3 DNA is TGCAGCGTTGAAGGGCCCGGGGGGACAGGGAGTGGCTACACCTTC.

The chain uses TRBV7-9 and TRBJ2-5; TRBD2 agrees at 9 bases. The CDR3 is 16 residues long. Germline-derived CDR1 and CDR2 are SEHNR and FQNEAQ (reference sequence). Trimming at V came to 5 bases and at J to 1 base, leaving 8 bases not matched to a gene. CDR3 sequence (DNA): TGTGCCAGCAGCCTCGCCCTACTAGCGGGCCAAGAGACCCAGTACTTC. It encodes CASSLALLAGQETQYF.

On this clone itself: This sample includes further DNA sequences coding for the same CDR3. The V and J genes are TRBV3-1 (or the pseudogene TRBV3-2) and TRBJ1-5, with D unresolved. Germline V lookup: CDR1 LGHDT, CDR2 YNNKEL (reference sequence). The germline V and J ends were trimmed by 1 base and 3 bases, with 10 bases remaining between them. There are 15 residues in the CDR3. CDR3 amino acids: CASSQGGGNNQPQHF. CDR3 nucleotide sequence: TGTGCCAGCAGCCAAGGGGGAGGGAACAATCAGCCCCAGCATTTT.

The CDR3 DNA sequence: TGTGCCTGGAGTGTACTTCCCGGGTACGGCTCCTATAATTCACCCCTCCACTTT. It translates to CAWSVLPGYGSYNSPLHF. The chain has TRBV30 and TRBJ1-6, with no clear D. CDR1 GTSNPN and CDR2 SVGIG come from the germline V gene (reference sequence). Trimming left V 0 bases short and J 0 bases short, with 15 bases between. The length of the CDR3 is 18 residues.

CDR3 DNA: TGCAGCGTTGGACGGACTCAAGAGACCCAGTACTTC. It is translated as CSVGRTQETQYF. J is TRBJ2-5 and V is TRBV29-1, with D tentatively TRBD2 (5 bases). Germline V CDR1 and CDR2: SQVTM, ANQGSEA. The length of the CDR3 is 12 residues. V lost 4 bases to trimming and J lost 2 bases, with 8 bases between them.

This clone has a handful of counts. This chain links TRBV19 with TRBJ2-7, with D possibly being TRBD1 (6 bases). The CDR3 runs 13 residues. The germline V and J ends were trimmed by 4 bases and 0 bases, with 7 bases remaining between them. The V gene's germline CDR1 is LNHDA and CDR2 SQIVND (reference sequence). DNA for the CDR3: TGTGCCAGTAGTACAGGGGTCTCCTACGAGCAGTACTTC. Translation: CASSTGVSYEQYF.

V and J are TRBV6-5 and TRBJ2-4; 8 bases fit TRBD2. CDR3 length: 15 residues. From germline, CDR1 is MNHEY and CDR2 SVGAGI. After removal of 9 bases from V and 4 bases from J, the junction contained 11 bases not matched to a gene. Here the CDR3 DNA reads TGTGCCAGGCCCCCCGAACTAGCGGAGAAAAACATTCAGTACTTC. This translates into CARPPELAEKNIQYF.

The CDR3 sequence is CASKGRGSNQPQHF. CDR3 bases: TGTGCCAGTAAGGGCAGGGGGTCCAATCAGCCCCAGCATTTT. The rearrangement links TRBV19 to TRBJ1-5, with 7 bases identical to TRBD1. The CDR3 is 14 amino acids. Germline V gives CDR1 LNHDA, CDR2 SQIVND (reference sequence). With V trimmed by 7 bases and J by 3 bases, 6 bases remained unmatched. Full variable domain (outside the CDR3, taken from reference TRBV19 and TRBJ1-5): DGGITQSPKYLFRKEGQNVTLSCEQNLNHDAMYWYRQDPGQGLRLIYYSQIVNDFQKGDIAEGYSVSREKKESFPLTVTSAQKNPTAFYLCASKGRGSNQPQHFGDGTRLSIL.

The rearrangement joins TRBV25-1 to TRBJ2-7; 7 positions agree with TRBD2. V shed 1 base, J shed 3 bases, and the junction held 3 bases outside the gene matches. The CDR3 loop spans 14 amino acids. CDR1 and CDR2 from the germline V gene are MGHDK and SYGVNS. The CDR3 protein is CASSESGGIYEQYF. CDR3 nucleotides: TGTGCCAGCAGTGAATCGGGGGGAATCTACGAGCAGTACTTC.

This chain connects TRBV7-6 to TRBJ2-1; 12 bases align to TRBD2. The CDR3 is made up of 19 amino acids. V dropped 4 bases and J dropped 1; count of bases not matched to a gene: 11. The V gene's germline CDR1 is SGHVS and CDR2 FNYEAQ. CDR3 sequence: CASSSSPSGRALSYNEQFF. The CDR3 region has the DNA TGTGCCAGCAGCTCATCGCCTAGCGGGAGGGCCTTATCCTACAATGAGCAGTTCTTC.

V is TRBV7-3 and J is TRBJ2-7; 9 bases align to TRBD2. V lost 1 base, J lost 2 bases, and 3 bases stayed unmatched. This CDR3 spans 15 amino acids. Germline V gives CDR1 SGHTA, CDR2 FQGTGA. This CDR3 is CASSLSSGGPYEQYF. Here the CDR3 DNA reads TGTGCCAGCAGCTTAAGTAGCGGGGGACCCTACGAGCAGTACTTC. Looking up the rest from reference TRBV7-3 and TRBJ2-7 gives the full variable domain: GAGVSQTPSNKVTEKGKYVELRCDPISGHTALYWYRQSLGQGPEFLIYFQGTGAADDSGLPNDRFFAVRPEGSVSTLKIQRTERGDSAVYLCASSLSSGGPYEQYFGPGTRLTVT.

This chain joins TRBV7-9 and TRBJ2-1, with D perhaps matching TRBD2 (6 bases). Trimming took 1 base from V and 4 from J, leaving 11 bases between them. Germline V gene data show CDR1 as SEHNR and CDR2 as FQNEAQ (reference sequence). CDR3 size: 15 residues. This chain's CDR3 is CASSLEATSYNEQFF. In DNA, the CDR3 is TGTGCCAGCAGCTTAGAGGCGACTAGTTACAATGAGCAGTTCTTC.

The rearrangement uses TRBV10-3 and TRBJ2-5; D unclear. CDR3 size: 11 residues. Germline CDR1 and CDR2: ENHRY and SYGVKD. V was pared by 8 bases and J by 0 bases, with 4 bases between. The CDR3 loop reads CAIGYQETQYF. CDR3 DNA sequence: TGTGCCATCGGGTACCAAGAGACCCAGTACTTC.